This entry describes one T cell receptor (beta chain). Its antigen is not identified. The data are from a study of OX40 agonist ivuxolimab in advanced cancers. Turning to the study itself: Checkpoint inhibitors had been given previously to under 50% of patients. Study results and limitations: Among the least clonally expanded were partial responders at 0.1-3.0 mg/kg.

The assay was immunoSEQ multiplex PCR, and TCRdb's table has in-frame clones only and misses some. This table has some 66,000 clones, around 86% appearing once. V was trimmed by 3 bases and J by 4 bases, leaving 19 bases between them. The length of the CDR3 is 17 residues. The germline CDR1 and CDR2 sequences are KGHSH and LQKENI. Source: CD4+ or CD8+ T cells sorted from blood, taken in a trial of the OX40 agonist ivuxolimab. The source of this sequence is an adult with an advanced solid tumor such as melanoma, head and neck, liver or kidney cancer. This chain connects TRBV18 to TRBJ1-5; the D gene is possibly TRBD1 (6 bases). CDR3 region: CASSPEDWTDRNQPQHF. CDR3 DNA sequence: TGTGCCAGCTCACCGGAGGACTGGACAGACCGTAATCAGCCCCAGCATTTT.